This TCR beta chain is from a study of T cell repertoires in cytomegalovirus infection. The wider study: Shared public TCR beta signatures pointed to both CMV infection and a matching HLA type.

This clonotype has only a few counts. TCRdb analysed the reads with MiXCR anew, one entry per CDR3 protein. Among 500,000 or so distinct CDR3 sequences, approximately 16% were seen once, and the ten largest hold 20% to 30%. CDR1 is LNHDA and CDR2 is SQIVND in the germline V gene (reference sequence). The CDR3 is 17 residues long. After removal of 0 bases from V and 4 bases from J, the junction contained 8 bases not matched to a gene. Sequenced sample: CD8+ T cells from PBMCs. The chain combines TRBV19 with TRBJ2-1, with TRBD1 matching over 8 bases. The receptor's source is a human donor in good health (CMV status not recorded). Some clones in this sample may be carry-over from other donors' samples. CDR3 coding DNA: TGTGCCAGTAGTATAGATGCAGCGGACAGGGTGTACAATGAGCAGTTCTTC. Residues: CASSIDAADRVYNEQFF.